Listed below are T cell receptor beta chains from one sample, sequenced in a study of cytomegalovirus exposure and HLA in healthy donors. TCRdb's copy holds only in-frame clones and misses some; the assay was immunoSEQ multiplex PCR. In the table there are 200,000 to 250,000 clones, about 86% of which are singletons. Sequenced input: PBMCs. The receptors stem from a woman aged 18-29 years in good health and CMV-seronegative. Each CDR3 is given with its conserved first and last residue. D genes are given only for firm matches. Rows may omit the clone size; those that give it use once, few, many or a size class.

V gene	D gene	clone size	J gene	CDR3 protein	CDR3 DNA
TRBV6-5	NA	NA	TRBJ2-2	CASSYEVRGELFF	TGTGCCAGCAGTTACGAGGTCCGGGGGGAGCTGTTTTTT
TRBV5-4	NA	few	TRBJ2-7	CASSLQGNYEQYF	TGTGCCAGCAGCTTACAGGGTAATTACGAGCAGTACTTC
TRBV27	TRBD2	NA	TRBJ2-1	CASSGGLAGGLISYNEQFF	TGTGCCAGCAGTGGGGGACTAGCGGGAGGGCTCATCAGCTACAATGAGCAGTTCTTC
TRBV9	TRBD1	NA	TRBJ2-2	CASRDRGRTGELFF	TGTGCCAGCAGGGACAGGGGTCGGACCGGGGAGCTGTTTTTT
TRBV5-4	TRBD1	NA	TRBJ1-2	CASSLGRQGVYGYTF	TGTGCCAGCAGCTTGGGGAGGCAGGGGGTTTATGGCTACACCTTC
TRBV28	TRBD2	NA	TRBJ2-1	CASSRNLAETYNEQFF	TGTGCCAGCAGCCGTAACCTAGCGGAGACCTACAATGAGCAGTTCTTC
TRBV7-9	NA	NA	TRBJ1-2	CASSLTDSNYGYTF	TGTGCCAGCAGCTTAACGGACAGTAACTATGGCTACACCTTC
TRBV5-6	NA	NA	TRBJ2-1	CASSLSNEQFF	TGTGCCAGCAGCCTAAGCAATGAGCAGTTCTTC
TRBV2	TRBD2	once	TRBJ2-1	CASRRLAGAYNEQFF	TGTGCCAGCAGGAGACTCGCGGGAGCCTACAATGAGCAGTTCTTC
TRBV28	NA	NA	TRBJ2-2	CASFGDPNTGELFF	TGTGCCAGCTTTGGAGATCCGAACACCGGGGAGCTGTTTTTT
TRBV27	NA	NA	TRBJ2-1	CASSLVGTYNEQFF	TGTGCCAGCAGTTTAGTGGGGACATACAATGAGCAGTTCTTC
TRBV6-1	TRBD2	NA	TRBJ2-5	CATKTSGKAQYF	TGTGCCACCAAGACTAGCGGGAAGGCCCAGTACTTC
TRBV28	NA	NA	TRBJ1-1	CASSWPLGRVNTEAFF	TGTGCCAGCAGTTGGCCCCTTGGGAGGGTGAACACTGAAGCTTTCTTT
TRBV9	NA	NA	TRBJ2-1	CASSVFMGVAYNEQFF	TGTGCCAGCAGCGTGTTCATGGGAGTGGCCTACAATGAGCAGTTCTTC
TRBV25-1	NA	NA	TRBJ1-1	CASSDSGNTEAFF	TGTGCCAGCAGTGATTCCGGGAACACTGAAGCTTTCTTT
TRBV29-1	TRBD1	NA	TRBJ1-2	CTSDRATKDYGYTF	TGCACCTCGGACAGGGCCACGAAAGACTATGGCTACACCTTC
TRBV7-9	TRBD2	NA	TRBJ2-7	CASSLATSGRGGQYF	TGTGCCAGCAGCTTAGCGACTAGCGGGAGAGGCGGGCAGTACTTC
TRBV30	TRBD2	few	TRBJ2-3	CAWSVGLAGDTDTQYF	TGTGCCTGGAGTGTGGGACTAGCGGGAGACACAGATACGCAGTATTTT
TRBV28	TRBD2	NA	TRBJ2-7	CASSFPTSGSYEQYF	TGTGCCAGCAGTTTCCCGACTAGCGGGAGCTACGAGCAGTACTTC
TRBV2	TRBD1	NA	TRBJ1-1	CASRDRVLKNTEAFF	TGTGCCAGCCGTGACAGGGTGCTGAAGAACACTGAAGCTTTCTTT
TRBV30	NA	NA	TRBJ1-2	CAWSGGGGSYGYTF	TGTGCCTGGAGTGGTGGGGGGGGTAGCTATGGCTACACCTTC
TRBV29-1	NA	NA	TRBJ2-1	CSALRDTRYNEQFF	TGCAGCGCCCTAAGGGACACTCGCTACAATGAGCAGTTCTTC
TRBV27	NA	NA	TRBJ1-2	CASSLGGAGYGYTF	TGTGCCAGCAGTTTAGGAGGGGCCGGCTATGGCTACACCTTC
TRBV10-1	NA	NA	TRBJ2-2	CASSESLGELFF	TGCGCCAGCAGTGAGTCATTAGGGGAGCTGTTTTTT
TRBV4-2	TRBD2	NA	TRBJ2-1	CASSQGREAYNEQFF	TGTGCCAGCAGCCAAGGTCGGGAGGCCTACAATGAGCAGTTCTTC
TRBV5-8	NA	NA	TRBJ1-3	CASRDNSGNTIYF	TGTGCCAGCCGCGACAACTCTGGAAACACCATATATTTT
TRBV27	TRBD1	NA	TRBJ1-4	CASSFPGQKLFF	TGTGCCAGCAGTTTTCCGGGACAGAAACTGTTTTTT
TRBV6-5	NA	NA	TRBJ1-5	CASSYRGSNQPQHF	TGTGCCAGCAGTTACAGGGGGAGCAATCAGCCCCAGCATTTT
TRBV5-8	NA	NA	TRBJ2-5	CASSSGDEVRETQYF	TGTGCCAGCAGCTCGGGGGACGAGGTTCGGGAGACCCAGTACTTC
TRBV19	TRBD2	NA	TRBJ2-3	CASSIRGRPLSTDTQYF	TGTGCCAGTAGTATTCGCGGGAGGCCCCTTAGCACAGATACGCAGTATTTT
TRBV18	NA	NA	TRBJ2-5	CASSPPASETQYF	TGTGCCAGCTCTCCTCCCGCGTCGGAGACCCAGTACTTC
TRBV7-6	NA	NA	TRBJ2-7	CASSLVPGTNEQYF	TGTGCCAGCAGCTTAGTCCCAGGGACAAACGAGCAGTACTTC
TRBV11-2	NA	NA	TRBJ1-1	CASSLATDTEAFF	TGTGCCAGCAGCTTAGCGACAGACACTGAAGCTTTCTTT
TRBV19	NA	once	TRBJ2-2	CASSKGTGAIGELFF	TGTGCCAGTAGTAAAGGGACGGGAGCGATCGGGGAGCTGTTTTTT
TRBV29-1	TRBD2	NA	TRBJ2-2	CSVEGPLSGRGGVHGELFF	TGCAGCGTTGAGGGCCCTCTAAGCGGGAGAGGAGGCGTGCACGGGGAGCTGTTTTTT
TRBV30	NA	NA	TRBJ1-3	CAWTVESSGNTIYF	TGTGCCTGGACCGTGGAGAGTTCTGGAAACACCATATATTTT
TRBV28	TRBD1	NA	TRBJ1-2	CASSMGTANYGYTF	TGTGCCAGCAGTATGGGGACAGCTAACTATGGCTACACCTTC
TRBV10-3	NA	NA	TRBJ2-7	CATGDPRSSYEQYF	TGTGCCACAGGGGATCCGAGGAGCTCCTACGAGCAGTACTTC
TRBV5-1	NA	NA	TRBJ2-2	CASSLETTSNTGELFF	TGCGCCAGCAGCTTGGAGACAACTTCGAACACCGGGGAGCTGTTTTTT
TRBV7-9	NA	once	TRBJ1-1	CASSLDLWDNGGNTEAFF	TGTGCCAGCAGCTTAGATCTCTGGGACAACGGTGGGAACACTGAAGCTTTCTTT
TRBV5-4	NA	NA	TRBJ2-7	CASSLQVVGHEQYF	TGTGCCAGCAGCTTGCAGGTAGTCGGCCACGAGCAGTACTTC
TRBV15	NA	NA	TRBJ2-7	CATSRVGAHEQYF	TGTGCCACCAGCAGAGTTGGGGCTCACGAGCAGTACTTC
TRBV28	TRBD1	NA	TRBJ2-7	CASSKLSLRQGPYEQYF	TGTGCCAGCAGCAAGCTCTCGTTGAGACAGGGTCCCTACGAGCAGTACTTC
TRBV6-5	TRBD1	once	TRBJ1-2	CASSRQGRDYGYTF	TGTGCCAGCAGCCGACAGGGTAGAGACTATGGCTACACCTTC
TRBV6-5	TRBD2	NA	TRBJ2-7	CASSMTSSFYEQYF	TGTGCCAGCTCTATGACTAGCAGCTTCTACGAGCAGTACTTC
TRBV5-8	NA	NA	TRBJ1-2	CASSLEAGGGYTF	TGTGCCAGCAGCTTGGAAGCTGGAGGTGGCTACACCTTC
TRBV2	TRBD1	once	TRBJ2-5	CASRADRAQETQYF	TGTGCCAGCAGAGCGGACAGGGCCCAAGAGACCCAGTACTTC
TRBV9	NA	NA	TRBJ2-1	CASSVVPGSYNEQFF	TGTGCCAGCAGCGTAGTGCCAGGGTCGTACAATGAGCAGTTCTTC
TRBV28	NA	NA	TRBJ2-5	CASKWLHGTQYF	TGTGCCAGCAAGTGGTTACATGGGACCCAGTACTTC
TRBV11-2	NA	NA	TRBJ2-1	CASSLDGERVNEQFF	TGTGCCAGCAGCTTAGATGGGGAGAGGGTGAATGAGCAGTTCTTC
TRBV9	TRBD2	NA	TRBJ2-5	CASSPGRGGILETQYF	TGTGCCAGCAGCCCAGGGAGGGGCGGGATTTTGGAGACCCAGTACTTC